This T cell receptor beta chain is drawn from a study of response to subunit inactivated influenza vaccine. The germline gives CDR1 MDHEN, CDR2 SYDVKM. This CDR3 comprises 15 residues. Trimming removed 5 bases from V and 2 bases from J; junction bases left unmatched: 6. TCRdb recomputed calls from the RT-PCR reads with MiXCR, one row per CDR3 protein. This sample carries 800,000 or so distinct CDR3 sequences, about 20% of them seen once, and the ten largest clones take 10%. The TCR originated in a middle-aged man who received an inactivated influenza vaccine. Material: PBMCs from blood, obtained around 5 days after vaccination. The chain carries TRBV28 and TRBJ2-7, with 10 bases that match TRBD2. CDR3 sequence reads: CASSEGLAAPYEQYF. DNA of the CDR3: TGTGCCAGCAGTGAAGGACTAGCGGCACCCTACGAGCAGTACTTC.